The 23 T cell receptor beta chains below were found in one sample sequenced in a study of immune cell composition in non-small cell lung cancer. Normal lung sampling was at least 3 cm from the tumour, as distant as possible. Assay used: immunoSEQ multiplex PCR; TCRdb lists only in-frame clones, some missing. The sample lists around 9,000 clones; about 80% were seen once. Source material: non-adjacent lung tissue. These receptors all come from a human donor with non-small cell lung cancer.

The rearrangement uses TRBV25-1 and TRBJ1-2; the match to TRBD1 covers 9 bases. CDR3 length: 14 amino acids. The V segment lost 4 bases and the J segment 7 bases; nucleotides outside the gene matches: 7. Germline lookup yields CDR1 MGHDK and CDR2 SYGVNS. The DNA for the CDR3 is TGTGCCAGCAGTGGAGGGACAGGGATCGCTGGCTACACCTTC. This sequence encodes CASSGGTGIAGYTF.

The genes are TRBV10-3 and TRBJ1-2; 11 bases agree with TRBD1. Germline CDR1 is ENHRY and CDR2 is SYGVKD. CDR3 length: 16 residues. V lost 6 bases to trimming and J lost 6 bases; unmatched junction nucleotides: 12. The CDR3 DNA is TGTGCCATCAGCCCAACATCGGGACAGGGGGGTGATGGCTACACCTTC. It encodes CAISPTSGQGGDGYTF.

This clone is classed as medium-sized. The chain couples TRBV5-5 to TRBJ2-3; D possibly corresponds to TRBD1 (6 bases). CDR1 is SGHKS, CDR2 YYEKEE, per germline (reference sequence). The CDR3 has 17 residues. V lost 2 bases and J 1 base, leaving 17 bases between the germline ends. The CDR3 coding sequence is TGTGCCAGCAGCTTCCAGGGGCCGTTGGAGGGCACAGATACGCAGTATTTT. Amino acid sequence: CASSFQGPLEGTDTQYF.

J is TRBJ1-2 and V is TRBV27; D unresolved. V was pared by 10 bases and J by 3 bases, with 9 bases between. CDR3 length: 11 residues. Germline values: CDR1 MNHEY, CDR2 SMNVEV (reference sequence). The chain's CDR3 is CATYGDYGYTF. In nucleotides, the CDR3 is TGTGCCACATACGGGGACTATGGCTACACCTTC.

This clone was seen a single time. The chain combines TRBV6-1 with TRBJ1-5, with TRBD1 matching over 10 bases. J lost 3 bases, V lost 6 bases, and 5 bases had no gene match. The CDR3 is 15 amino acids. Germline V gives CDR1 MNHNS, CDR2 SASEGT. Written as DNA, the CDR3 is TGTGCCAGCAGCCCAGGACAGGGGGACAATCAGCCCCAGCATTTT. It is translated as CASSPGQGDNQPQHF.

This clone has only a few counts. This chain joins TRBV4-1 and TRBJ1-3, with a weak D call TRBD1 (6 bases). Germline V gene data show CDR1 as MGHRA and CDR2 as YSYEKL. The germline V and J ends were trimmed by 0 bases and 0 bases, with 9 bases remaining between them. The CDR3 covers 16 residues. CDR3 region: CASSQEIGGSGNTIYF. As DNA, the CDR3 is TGCGCCAGCAGCCAAGAAATAGGGGGCTCTGGAAACACCATATATTTT.

The V gene is TRBV28, the J gene TRBJ1-1; 8 nucleotides match TRBD1. J gave up 3 bases and V 4 bases, and 7 bases lay outside the gene matches. Per germline, CDR1 MDHEN and CDR2 SYDVKM. The CDR3 sequence is 15 residues long. The CDR3, as DNA: TGTGCCAGCAGTTCGACAGGGGAGGTCGACACTGAAGCTTTCTTT. It yields the protein CASSSTGEVDTEAFF.

The V call is TRBV5-1, the J call TRBJ1-2; 9 nucleotides line up with TRBD1. This CDR3 comprises 16 residues. V gave up 4 bases and J gave up 4 bases; unmatched junction bases: 11. Germline-derived CDR1 and CDR2 are SGHRS and YFSETQ. The CDR3: CASSLRDRERGYGYTF. CDR3 DNA sequence: TGCGCCAGCAGCCTCCGGGACAGGGAAAGGGGCTATGGCTACACCTTC.

The table lists this clone with a few counts. The rearrangement uses TRBV5-4 and TRBJ1-1, with D perhaps TRBD1 (5 bases). Germline V gene data show CDR1 as SGHNT and CDR2 as YYREEE (reference sequence). The CDR3 is 16 residues long. V lost 4 bases, J lost 5 bases, and 21 bases lay in between. In DNA form, the CDR3 reads TGTGCCAGCAGCCAAGATCCGTGGCAGGGTCGGACTGAAGCTTTCTTT. As protein: CASSQDPWQGRTEAFF. Full variable domain (rest looked up from reference TRBV5-4 and TRBJ1-1): ETGVTQSPTHLIKTRGQQVTLRCSSQSGHNTVSWYQQALGQGPQFIFQYYREEENGRGNFPPRFSGLQFPNYSSELNVNALELDDSALYLCASSQDPWQGRTEAFFGQGTRLTVV.

This chain uses TRBV7-3 with TRBJ2-2; TRBD2 matches 8 bases. This CDR3 spans 13 amino acids. Germline V gene sequence: CDR1 SGHTA, CDR2 FQGTGA. The junction had 3 bases not matched to a gene; V was cut back by 5 bases and J by 7 bases. The CDR3 nucleotides read TGTGCCAGCAGCCCGGGAGGGCACGGGGAGCTGTTTTTT. The encoded protein is CASSPGGHGELFF.

V gene TRBV6-5 combines with J gene TRBJ1-2; a weak D match, TRBD1 (6 bases). V was cut by 6 bases and J by 6 bases, with 20 bases left in between. The CDR3 runs to 15 residues. The germline V gene encodes CDR1 MNHEY and CDR2 SVGAGI. The CDR3, as DNA: TGTGCCAGCAGCTACGCCAGTTGGTCAGGGGATGGCTACACCTTC. This translates into CASSYASWSGDGYTF.

J is TRBJ1-5 and V is TRBV23-1; 10 nucleotides agree with TRBD1. TRBV23-1 is placed among ORFs of uncertain function. The CDR3 extends over 20 amino acids. The ends lost 1 base at V and 0 bases at J; junction bases unmatched: 12. Here the CDR3 DNA reads TGCGCCAGCAGTCAATGGGGGAGGGACAGGGGCCCTTATAGCAATCAGCCCCAGCATTTT. This gives the protein CASSQWGRDRGPYSNQPQHF.

The rearrangement joins TRBV6-5 to TRBJ1-3; 11 bases match TRBD1. V lost 5 bases to trimming and J lost 7 bases; unmatched junction nucleotides: 1. Germline V CDR1 and CDR2: MNHEY, SVGAGI. This CDR3 comprises 13 residues. In nucleotides, the CDR3 is TGTGCCAGCAGTGGGGACAGGGGGAACACCATATATTTT. This sequence encodes CASSGDRGNTIYF.

The sample holds a few counts of this clone. V gene TRBV6-5 combines with J gene TRBJ2-5, with no clear D. Trimming took 0 bases from V and 3 from J, leaving 5 bases between them. CDR1 is MNHEY and CDR2 is SVGAGI in the germline V gene. This CDR3 comprises 13 residues. CDR3 region: CASSYSMKETQYF. CDR3 coding DNA: TGTGCCAGCAGTTACTCGATGAAAGAGACCCAGTACTTC.

The sample holds a few counts of this clone. This chain joins TRBV30 and TRBJ1-5; no reliable D call. Germline CDR1 and CDR2: GTSNPN and SVGIG (reference sequence). V lost 0 bases to trimming and J lost 3 bases, with 6 bases between them. There are 13 residues in the CDR3. The CDR3 region is CAWSVLDNQPQHF. As DNA, the CDR3 is TGTGCCTGGAGTGTACTCGACAATCAGCCCCAGCATTTT.

This clone appeared once. CDR3 sequence (DNA): TGTGCAAGCCCTAACGTCCAAGAGACCCAGTACTTC. Protein: CASPNVQETQYF. The rearrangement links TRBV12-2 to TRBJ2-5; the table's D gene call, TRBD2, was not cross checked with the DNA. TRBV12-2 is a pseudogene locus. The CDR3 is made up of 12 amino acids.

The V gene is TRBV7-9, the J gene TRBJ2-3; the D call may be TRBD1 or TRBD2 (5 bases each). V lost 0 bases to trimming and J lost 2 bases, with 15 bases between them. The CDR3 totals 17 residues. Per the germline V gene, CDR1 is SEHNR and CDR2 is FQNEAQ (reference sequence). The CDR3 coding sequence is TGTGCCAGCAGCTTAGCGGACTCAGGGATTCTCACAGATACGCAGTATTTT. This translates into CASSLADSGILTDTQYF.

This clone has more than one count but fewer than ten. The chain couples TRBV6-1 to TRBJ1-1, with a possible D match to TRBD1 (5 bases). The CDR3 extends over 14 amino acids. Germline CDR1 MNHNS, CDR2 SASEGT. The V gene lost 6 bases and the J gene lost 6 bases, with 17 bases spanning the gap. The CDR3 loop is CASSGTPKSPEAFF. Here the CDR3 DNA reads TGTGCCAGCAGCGGGACCCCTAAGTCCCCTGAAGCTTTCTTT.

The J gene is TRBJ2-1, the V gene TRBV28; 11 nucleotides agree with TRBD2. Germline CDR1 and CDR2: MDHEN and SYDVKM. This CDR3 contains 16 residues. The ends lost 5 bases at V and 7 bases at J; junction bases unmatched: 10. CDR3 protein: CASSLLGASGGNEQFF. The CDR3 region has the DNA TGTGCCAGCAGTCTACTCGGGGCTAGCGGGGGGAATGAGCAGTTCTTC.

The chain joins TRBV5-5 to TRBJ1-1, with D possibly TRBD1 on 5 matching bases. CDR3 length: 14 amino acids. The V end lost 9 bases, the J end lost 3 bases, and 18 bases lay between the germline ends. Germline assignment: CDR1 SGHKS and CDR2 YYEKEE (reference sequence). CDR3 sequence: CATSVGESYTEAFF. CDR3 nucleotides: TGTGCCACCTCTGTGGGGGAATCATACACTGAAGCTTTCTTT. Variable domain in full (rest from reference TRBV5-5 and TRBJ1-1): DAGVTQSPTHLIKTRGQQVTLRCSPISGHKSVSWYQQVLGQGPQFIFQYYEKEERGRGNFPDRFSARQFPNYSSELNVNALLLGDSALYLCATSVGESYTEAFFGQGTRLTVV.

The chain has TRBV5-5 and TRBJ1-1, with D perhaps TRBD1 (6 bases). The CDR3 length is 18 residues. The V and J ends lost 1 base and 0 bases respectively, with 19 bases between them. CDR1 is SGHKS, CDR2 YYEKEE, per germline (reference sequence). CDR3 sequence reads: CASSLTPATGVMNTEAFF. DNA for the CDR3: TGTGCCAGCAGCTTGACTCCCGCGACAGGAGTCATGAACACTGAAGCTTTCTTT. Full variable domain (rest looked up from reference TRBV5-5 and TRBJ1-1): DAGVTQSPTHLIKTRGQQVTLRCSPISGHKSVSWYQQVLGQGPQFIFQYYEKEERGRGNFPDRFSARQFPNYSSELNVNALLLGDSALYLCASSLTPATGVMNTEAFFGQGTRLTVV.

As concerns this clone: Within the sample, other DNA sequences also encode this same CDR3. This chain joins TRBV7-9 and TRBJ2-1; 8 nucleotides align to TRBD2. Per germline, CDR1 SEHNR and CDR2 FQNEAQ (reference sequence). CDR3 length equals 15 residues. With V trimmed by 3 bases and J by 3 bases, 4 bases remained unmatched. The CDR3 region is CASSFVRGGYNEQFF. DNA for the CDR3: TGTGCCAGCAGCTTTGTCCGGGGGGGCTACAATGAGCAGTTCTTC.

This chain uses TRBV28 with TRBJ1-1; 10 bases are shared with TRBD1. CDR3 length: 14 amino acids. Germline V gene sequence: CDR1 MDHEN, CDR2 SYDVKM. Trimming at V came to 6 bases and at J to 7 bases, leaving 8 bases not matched to a gene. Written as DNA, the CDR3 is TGTGCCAGCAGACCGACAGGGGGCGCGAATGAAGCTTTCTTT. Its translation: CASRPTGGANEAFF.